The present entry profiles one T cell receptor beta chain with its context. Its binding antigen is unknown. Base quality data are lacking; no much larger clone is found one base away. The CDR3, from cysteine to phenylalanine, totals 14 residues. Just CDR3 DNA is preserved here, 42 bases in frame from base 1. Per the germline V gene (reference sequence), LNHDA is the CDR1 and SQIVND is the CDR2. Trimming leaves V shorter by 5 bases and J shorter by 2 bases, with the junction holding 4 bases beyond the gene matches. Patients with a history of autoimmune disease or receiving systemic immunosuppression were excluded from the trial. Peripheral blood for TCR sequencing was drawn from every dose cohort at baseline, at cycle 4 day 1 and at cycle 7 day 1. The samples were taken from a phase I, first-in-human, multicenter, open-label dose-escalation trial of ivuxolimab. Adults with locally advanced or metastatic melanoma, renal cell, hepatocellular, or head and neck squamous cell carcinoma were enrolled in the trial. CD4+ and CD8+ T cells were sorted separately from peripheral blood before TCR sequencing.

Genomic DNA was extracted from sorted cells for sequencing of the TCRbeta CDR3 region. TCRbeta CDR3 regions were sequenced using the immunoSEQ Assay. The immuneACCESS repertoire file appears here via TCRdb, limited to in-frame rearrangements. These files lack a portion of the clones; in checked studies, under half of the deficit traces to unresolved V genes, and the cause of the others is not known. Present in this sample are around 94,000 clones, approximately 85% of which were seen just once. The top ten hold around 4% of the sample. This specimen belongs to a study of OX40 agonist ivuxolimab in advanced cancers. For the wider study: Ivuxolimab was an agonistic, fully human IgG2 monoclonal antibody directed against OX40 (CD134), a costimulatory receptor. Intravenous ivuxolimab was administered to patients every 2 weeks at six dose levels: 0.01, 0.1, 0.3, 1.5, 3 and 10 mg/kg. Of the roughly 50 dose-escalation patients, hepatocellular carcinoma was present in 19, melanoma in approximately 15, renal cell carcinoma in 9 and head and neck cancer in 9. A male proportion of roughly 80% and a mean age of about 60 years, ranging from about 20 to 85, were recorded for the dose-escalation cohort. Patients were allowed to have had prior anti-PD-1, anti-PD-L1 or anti-CTLA-4 therapy, and 40% of the dose-escalation patients had previously received checkpoint inhibitors. Three dose-escalation patients achieved partial responses, one with hepatocellular carcinoma and two with cutaneous melanoma. The purpose of peripheral TCRbeta sequencing was to test whether ivuxolimab changed TCR sequence diversity and led to clonal T-cell expansion. The paper covers the monotherapy dose-escalation part of the phase I ivuxolimab trial, which included N of about 56 patients.

Findings and caveats that apply to the study as a whole: In partial responders in the 0.1-3.0 mg/kg groups, normalized peripheral clonal expansion was found to be among the lowest, especially among CD8+ T cells. Low levels of normalized T-cell clonal expansion were also shown by some nonresponding patients. The antigen specificity of the peripheral T cells that underwent clonal expansion was not determined. Clonal expansion of both CD4+ and CD8+ blood T cells was observed from baseline to week 6 at doses 0.1 to 3.0 mg/kg. After ivuxolimab, more expanded clones were found on average in CD8+ T cells than in CD4+ T cells.

The chain employs TRBV19 and TRBJ2-3, and 7 bases in between align with TRBD2. The clonotype was recovered from an adult with an advanced solid tumor such as melanoma, head and neck, liver or kidney cancer. The input for sequencing was CD4+ or CD8+ T cells sorted from blood, taken in a trial of the OX40 agonist ivuxolimab. The CDR3 protein: CASSAGVVTDTQYF. The nucleotide sequence reads as follows: TGTGCCAGTAGTGCGGGAGTTGTCACAGATACGCAGTATTTT.